This TCR beta chain originates from a study of identical twins. Study observations and caveats: These conclusions were based on statistical analysis (cross-sectional, not following the same donors). Insertions were reduced in abundant cord blood beta clonotypes but not in memory repertoires. Out-of-frame alpha sequences common to twins were enriched for low generation probability.

About this clonotype: Antigen: not known.

Template switching, a step in the protocol, added a universal primer site, and cDNA carried unique molecular identifiers. A single record per CDR3 protein comes from TCRdb applying MiXCR to the 5' RACE reads. Of approximately 500,000 distinct CDR3 sequences in the sample, over 12% were seen once. The V and J ends lost 7 bases and 0 bases respectively, with 13 bases between them. The CDR3 spans 14 residues. Germline values: CDR1 SNHLY, CDR2 FYNNEI. These data also formed part of another study, on yellow fever vaccine responses in identical twins.

The receptor's source is a woman younger than 30 in good health. The gene calls are TRBV2 and TRBJ2-7, with D possibly being TRBD1 (7 bases). The sample was CD4+ T cells sorted from blood. CDR3 amino acids: CASMRDSNSYEQYV. The CDR3 region has the DNA TGTGCCAGCATGCGGGACAGTAACTCCTACGAGCAGTACGTC.